A single sample gave rise to the 29 T cell receptor beta chains below, sequenced in a study of T cell responses to AZD1222 COVID-19 vaccine. Sequencing used immunoSEQ multiplex PCR; TCRdb keeps in-frame clones, though not all of them. The table shows roughly 180,000 clones, with 85% to 95% occurring only once. The sequencing here drew on peripheral blood, taken 28 days after the second dose of the MenACWY control vaccine. The source of these receptors is an adult who received the MenACWY meningococcal vaccine as a control.

The V and J genes are TRBV29-1 and TRBJ1-2; D might be TRBD1 (6 bases). Trimming took off 7 bases at V and 0 bases at J, with 12 bases between the two ends. Germline loops: CDR1 SQVTM, CDR2 ANQGSEA. The CDR3 contains 13 residues. CDR3 bases: TGCAGCGGTTCGACAGGCACTAACTATGGCTACACCTTC. This sequence encodes CSGSTGTNYGYTF.

The chain is built from TRBV25-1 and TRBJ1-3, with no clear D. Germline CDR1 MGHDK, CDR2 SYGVNS. The V and J ends lost 10 bases and 0 bases respectively, with 10 bases between them. The CDR3 is 13 amino acids. The CDR3 nucleotides are TGTGCCACCTCAGCCATCTCTGGAAACACCATATATTTT. It encodes CATSAISGNTIYF. The variable domain in full, with the rest retrieved from reference TRBV25-1 and TRBJ1-3, is EADIYQTPRYLVIGTGKKITLECSQTMGHDKMYWYQQDPGMELHLIHYSYGVNSTEKGDLSSESTVSRIRTEHFPLTLESARPSHTSQYLCATSAISGNTIYFGEGSWLTVV.

The chain joins TRBV10-3 to TRBJ1-4; 10 bases align to TRBD1. The ends lost 8 bases at V and 4 bases at J; junction bases unmatched: 10. The germline V gene has CDR1 ENHRY and CDR2 SYGVKD. The CDR3 contains 16 residues. CDR3 sequence reads: CAIRGGTGAVNEKLFF. CDR3 in DNA: TGTGCCATCCGGGGTGGGACAGGGGCCGTTAATGAAAAACTGTTTTTT.

The rearrangement uses TRBV7-2 and TRBJ2-1, with D possibly being TRBD2 (6 bases). CDR3 length: 14 residues. Trimming removed 0 bases from V and 7 bases from J, with 10 bases in between. The V gene's germline CDR1 is SGHTA and CDR2 FQGNSA. CDR3 in amino acids: CASSLAWGRNEQFF. CDR3 coding DNA: TGTGCCAGCAGCTTAGCTTGGGGGAGGAATGAGCAGTTCTTC.

The chain couples TRBV19 to TRBJ1-1; D unclear. V lost 1 base and J 1 base, leaving 7 bases between the germline ends. The CDR3 length is 14 residues. Germline CDR1 is LNHDA and CDR2 is SQIVND (reference sequence). CDR3 nucleotides: TGTGCCAGTAGTATAGTTGGGCGGAACACTGAAGCTTTCTTT. Amino acid sequence: CASSIVGRNTEAFF.

J is TRBJ2-2 and V is TRBV11-2, with 9 positions matching TRBD1. The CDR3 totals 15 residues. After removal of 6 bases from V and 2 bases from J, the junction contained 4 bases not matched to a gene. The germline CDR1 and CDR2 sequences are SGHAT and FQNNGV. The CDR3: CASRKGQGNTGELFF. The CDR3 nucleotides are TGTGCCAGCAGGAAGGGACAGGGAAACACCGGGGAGCTGTTTTTT.

The chain joins TRBV30 to TRBJ2-5; D is unresolved. Trimming left V 0 bases short and J 5 bases short, with 4 bases between. Per germline, CDR1 GTSNPN and CDR2 SVGIG (reference sequence). The CDR3 runs 11 residues. This chain's CDR3 is CAWSVAETQYF. CDR3 bases: TGTGCCTGGAGTGTAGCGGAGACCCAGTACTTC.

The chain couples TRBV18 to TRBJ1-1; D may be TRBD1 (6 bases). This CDR3 has 13 residues. V dropped 4 bases and J dropped 3 bases, with 9 bases sitting between them. CDR1 is KGHSH, CDR2 LQKENI, per germline. DNA of the CDR3: TGTGCCAGCTCACAGGACAGCGACACTGAAGCTTTCTTT. It encodes CASSQDSDTEAFF.

J is TRBJ1-1 and V is TRBV6-2 or TRBV6-3; unclear D gene. Germline CDR1 and CDR2: MNHEY and SVGEGT. This CDR3 is built from 14 residues. The V gene lost 5 bases and the J gene lost 4 bases, with 14 bases spanning the gap. The CDR3 nucleotides read TGTGCCAGCAGTGACTGGCATGGGAGCACTGAAGCTTTCTTT. This gives the protein CASSDWHGSTEAFF.

J is TRBJ1-2 and V is TRBV9; 8 bases are shared with TRBD1. Germline V gives CDR1 SGDLS, CDR2 YYNGEE. The CDR3 spans 13 residues. After removal of 4 bases from V and 4 bases from J, the junction contained 3 bases not matched to a gene. The chain's CDR3 is CASSTGQGYGYTF. CDR3 sequence (DNA): TGTGCCAGCAGCACAGGACAGGGCTATGGCTACACCTTC.

This chain connects TRBV19 to TRBJ2-1; TRBD2 matches 10 bases. Trimming removed 5 bases from V and 4 bases from J; junction bases left unmatched: 8. Germline CDR1 reads LNHDA; CDR2 reads SQIVND (reference sequence). CDR3 length: 16 residues. CDR3 sequence (DNA): TGTGCCAGTAGTGTGGCTAGCGGGGGTGTATACAATGAGCAGTTCTTC. Its translation is CASSVASGGVYNEQFF.

The chain links TRBV6-2 or TRBV6-3 to TRBJ1-1; D is uncertain. The CDR3 sequence is 14 residues long. V lost 2 bases and J 13 bases, leaving 20 bases between the germline ends. Looked up from germline, CDR1 is MNHEY and CDR2 is SVGEGT. CDR3 bases: TGTGCCAGCAGTTACCGAGCCCTGGGCCTGGGTGTTTTCTTT. It yields the protein CASSYRALGLGVFF.

The V call is TRBV5-5, the J call TRBJ1-5, with TRBD1 matching 11 bases. This CDR3 is 16 amino acids long. The junction had 10 bases not matched to a gene; V was cut back by 3 bases and J by 8 bases. CDR1 and CDR2 (germline): SGHKS, YYEKEE (reference sequence). CDR3 loop: CASSSGTGGMGEPQHF. As DNA, the CDR3 is TGTGCCAGCAGCTCCGGGACAGGGGGAATGGGGGAGCCCCAGCATTTT.

The rearrangement uses TRBV19 and TRBJ1-1; a weak D match, TRBD1 (6 bases). The germline gives CDR1 LNHDA, CDR2 SQIVND (reference sequence). This CDR3 region has 15 residues. Trimming left V 7 bases short and J 1 base short, with 16 bases between. This CDR3 reads CASTLSGAGNTEAFF. CDR3 sequence (DNA): TGTGCCAGTACCCTATCGGGGGCCGGGAACACTGAAGCTTTCTTT.

This chain connects TRBV28 to TRBJ2-7; no reliable D call. The CDR3 runs 15 residues. CDR1 and CDR2 from the germline V gene are MDHEN and SYDVKM. V dropped 8 bases and J dropped 3 bases, with 20 bases sitting between them. The CDR3 here is CASSVGSPTNYEQYF. In DNA form, the CDR3 reads TGTGCCAGCTCGGTTGGCAGCCCAACGAACTACGAGCAGTACTTC.

The V and J genes are TRBV5-1 and TRBJ1-1; D is perhaps TRBD1 (5 bases). Trimming removed 4 bases from V and 8 bases from J, with 15 bases in between. Germline-derived CDR1 and CDR2 are SGHRS and YFSETQ. This CDR3 has 13 amino acids. CDR3 protein: CASSPGLLSEAFF. CDR3 DNA: TGCGCCAGCAGCCCGGGACTCCTCAGCGAAGCTTTCTTT. The variable domain in full, with the rest retrieved from reference TRBV5-1 and TRBJ1-1, is KAGVTQTPRYLIKTRGQQVTLSCSPISGHRSVSWYQQTPGQGLQFLFEYFSETQRNKGNFPGRFSGRQFSNSRSEMNVSTLELGDSALYLCASSPGLLSEAFFGQGTRLTVV.

The chain uses TRBV6-5 and TRBJ1-1, with a tentative D call TRBD1 (6 bases). The CDR3 contains 13 residues. The germline CDR1 and CDR2 sequences are MNHEY and SVGAGI. V was pared by 1 base and J by 11 bases, with 14 bases between. CDR3 in amino acids: CASSYLSQGRAFF. CDR3 nucleotides: TGTGCCAGCAGTTACTTGTCACAGGGACGGGCTTTCTTT.

The chain has TRBV28 and TRBJ1-2, with 8 bases lining up with TRBD1. CDR1 and CDR2 (germline): MDHEN, SYDVKM. Trimming removed 2 bases from V and 7 bases from J; junction bases left unmatched: 9. This CDR3 region has 15 residues. The CDR3 spells CASSLGTGLLGGYTF. As DNA, the CDR3 is TGTGCCAGCAGTTTAGGGACAGGCCTTCTTGGTGGCTACACCTTC.

The gene calls are TRBV9 and TRBJ2-7; D is uncertain. The CDR3 is made up of 13 amino acids. CDR1 is SGDLS, CDR2 YYNGEE, per germline. V lost 0 bases and J 6 bases, leaving 10 bases between the germline ends. The CDR3 loop reads CASSVVWGTEQYF. Written as DNA, the CDR3 is TGTGCCAGCAGCGTAGTGTGGGGTACCGAGCAGTACTTC.

This clone appeared a single time. The genes are TRBV18 and TRBJ1-2; 9 nucleotides line up with TRBD1. Per germline, CDR1 KGHSH and CDR2 LQKENI. This CDR3 contains 13 residues. Trimming removed 6 bases from V and 7 bases from J; junction bases left unmatched: 6. The CDR3 nucleotides are TGTGCCAGCTCCAAATGGACAGGGGCTGGCTACACCTTC. Its translation: CASSKWTGAGYTF.

V and J are TRBV29-1 and TRBJ2-2, with TRBD1 as a possible D gene (6 bases). Trimming pared 0 bases from V and 5 bases from J, leaving 7 bases between. This CDR3 has 13 amino acids. Per the germline V gene, CDR1 is SQVTM and CDR2 is ANQGSEA. This CDR3 reads CSVEDTGTGELFF. CDR3 DNA sequence: TGCAGCGTTGAAGATACAGGGACCGGGGAGCTGTTTTTT.

The V and J genes are TRBV3-1 (or the pseudogene TRBV3-2) and TRBJ2-5, with a weak D call TRBD2 (6 bases). CDR1 is LGHDT, CDR2 YNNKEL, per germline (reference sequence). The CDR3 sequence is 13 residues long. Trimming left V 8 bases short and J 3 bases short, with 13 bases between. For the CDR3, the DNA is TGTGCCAGCTCGGGACTCACAAAAGAGACCCAGTACTTC. This encodes CASSGLTKETQYF.

This chain links TRBV27 with TRBJ1-4; no reliable D call. The CDR3 totals 14 residues. The germline V gene encodes CDR1 MNHEY and CDR2 SMNVEV (reference sequence). Trimming took 5 bases from V and 8 from J, leaving 15 bases between them. The CDR3 loop reads CASSVNRAGEKLFF. The CDR3 DNA reads as TGTGCCAGCAGTGTAAACCGGGCGGGGGAAAAACTGTTTTTT.

The CDR3 here is CASGLLLLLGATQNTEAFF. CDR3 bases: TGTGCTAGTGGTTTGCTTCTTTTGCTCGGGGCTACCCAGAACACTGAAGCTTTCTTT. This rearrangement joins TRBV12-5 to TRBJ1-1; TRBD1 might be the D (5 bases). The germline gives CDR1 LGHNT, CDR2 FRNRAP. Trimming took off 2 bases at V and 1 base at J, with 23 bases between the two ends. The CDR3 contains 19 residues.

This clone was recorded only once. The chain combines TRBV18 with TRBJ2-7; 7 bases agree with TRBD1. Germline loops: CDR1 KGHSH, CDR2 LQKENI. V lost 3 bases and J lost 0; bases outside the gene matches: 2. The CDR3 consists of 14 residues. CDR3 region: CASSPGQNSYEQYF. The CDR3 bases are TGTGCCAGCTCACCGGGACAGAACTCCTACGAGCAGTACTTC.

This chain joins TRBV5-1 and TRBJ2-7; D perhaps matches TRBD1 (5 bases). Between the trimmed V and J ends, which lost 4 bases and 4 bases, there was a span of 18 bases. The germline V gene encodes CDR1 SGHRS and CDR2 YFSETQ. The CDR3 extends over 15 amino acids. CDR3 region: CASSPRGADWYEQYF. CDR3 DNA: TGCGCCAGCAGCCCGCGTGGGGCGGATTGGTACGAGCAGTACTTC.

CDR3 loop: CSVGPPGLDTQYF. In DNA form, the CDR3 reads TGCAGCGTGGGGCCACCCGGGCTAGATACGCAGTATTTT. The V gene is TRBV29-1, the J gene TRBJ2-3, with a tentative D call TRBD1 (5 bases). The germline gives CDR1 SQVTM, CDR2 ANQGSEA. Trimming pared 6 bases from V and 5 bases from J, leaving 15 bases between. The CDR3 is 13 residues long.

This chain links TRBV28 with TRBJ1-2; D may be TRBD1 (5 bases). The CDR3 spans 12 residues. Deletions cut 6 bases from V and 3 bases from J, with 8 bases between. Per germline, CDR1 MDHEN and CDR2 SYDVKM. The CDR3 protein is CASRTGDYGYTF. CDR3 sequence (DNA): TGTGCCAGCAGAACAGGAGACTATGGCTACACCTTC.

This chain connects TRBV6-2 or TRBV6-3 to TRBJ2-1; TRBD1 matches 9 bases. V shed 8 bases, J shed 4 bases, and the junction held 9 bases outside the gene matches. Germline CDR1 reads MNHEY; CDR2 reads SVGEGT. This CDR3 has 15 residues. The CDR3 DNA sequence: TGTGCCAGCTGCCAAGGGGACAGGGCATACAATGAGCAGTTCTTC. Residues: CASCQGDRAYNEQFF.